These T cell receptor beta chains were read from a single sample in a study of blood T cells in healthy people across ages. MiXCR, applied by TCRdb to the 5' RACE reads, yields one record per CDR3 protein. In the table there are roughly 1.4 million distinct CDR3 sequences, roughly 60% of which are singletons. Sequenced material: blood. All receptors derive from a man younger than 35 in good health. Each CDR3 is given with its conserved first and last residue. Fields, in order: J gene, D gene, clone size, V gene, CDR3 protein, CDR3 DNA. The D gene is left open where the match is weak. For some rows the clone size is stated as once, few or many, or as a class when expanded; others skip it.

J: TRBJ1-2
D: -
size: few
V: TRBV12-3/TRBV12-4
CDR3: CASRQQGDNGYTF
DNA: TGTGCCAGCAGGCAACAGGGAGACAATGGCTACACCTTC

J: TRBJ1-2
D: -
size: few
V: TRBV7-2
CDR3: CASSAGHTSNYGYTF
DNA: TGTGCCAGCAGCGCGGGACATACTTCTAACTATGGCTACACCTTC

J: TRBJ2-7
D: -
size: -
V: TRBV3-1
CDR3: CASIFDSYEQYF
DNA: TGTGCCAGCATTTTTGATTCCTACGAGCAGTACTTC

J: TRBJ1-1
D: -
size: -
V: TRBV6-5
CDR3: CASSYRLEAFF
DNA: TGTGCCAGCAGTTACAGGCTGGAAGCTTTCTTT

J: TRBJ2-6
D: -
size: once
V: TRBV6-1
CDR3: CASTTGEKSSGANVLTF
DNA: TGTGCCAGCACTACCGGGGAAAAAAGCTCTGGGGCCAACGTCCTGACTTTC

J: TRBJ2-2
D: TRBD2
size: -
V: TRBV5-1
CDR3: CASSTGLAGALNTGELFF
DNA: TGCGCCAGCAGCACGGGACTAGCGGGGGCCCTCAACACCGGGGAGCTGTTTTTT

J: TRBJ1-1
D: -
size: once
V: TRBV7-9
CDR3: CASSLGALAEAFF
DNA: TGTGCCAGCAGCTTAGGGGCGTTGGCTGAAGCTTTCTTT

J: TRBJ2-2
D: -
size: -
V: TRBV4-1
CDR3: CASSRRGARINTGELFF
DNA: TGCGCCAGCAGCCGTCGGGGAGCGAGGATTAACACCGGGGAGCTGTTTTTT

J: TRBJ2-7
D: -
size: -
V: TRBV5-1
CDR3: CASSLDLGEQYF
DNA: TGCGCCAGCAGCTTGGACCTCGGTGAGCAGTACTTC

J: TRBJ2-7
D: TRBD1
size: -
V: TRBV28
CDR3: CATNRGYEQYF
DNA: TGTGCCACTAACAGGGGTTACGAGCAGTACTTC

J: TRBJ2-1
D: -
size: -
V: TRBV5-1
CDR3: CASSFFRSFSYNEQFF
DNA: TGCGCCAGCAGCTTTTTCCGGTCCTTCTCCTACAATGAGCAGTTCTTC

J: TRBJ2-3
D: TRBD2
size: -
V: TRBV9
CDR3: CASSPRLAERTDTQYF
DNA: TGTGCCAGCAGCCCCCGACTAGCGGAACGTACAGATACGCAGTATTTT

J: TRBJ2-3
D: TRBD1
size: -
V: TRBV12-3/TRBV12-4
CDR3: CASSFLIGGADTQYF
DNA: TGTGCCAGCAGTTTTCTAATAGGGGGCGCAGATACGCAGTATTTT

J: TRBJ1-5
D: -
size: -
V: TRBV15
CDR3: CATSRDRVYAQPQHF
DNA: TGTGCCACCAGCAGAGACAGGGTATATGCTCAGCCCCAGCATTTT

J: TRBJ2-1
D: TRBD2
size: -
V: TRBV20-1
CDR3: CSARTGTTFNEQFF
DNA: TGCAGTGCTAGAACCGGGACTACTTTCAATGAGCAGTTCTTC

J: TRBJ2-5
D: TRBD2
size: -
V: TRBV29-1
CDR3: CSVEFAGGLETQYF
DNA: TGCAGCGTTGAGTTTGCGGGGGGATTGGAGACCCAGTACTTC

J: TRBJ1-2
D: -
size: -
V: TRBV7-9
CDR3: CAGSLGVRSSNYGYTF
DNA: TGTGCCGGCAGCTTAGGAGTGCGGTCTTCTAACTATGGCTACACCTTC

J: TRBJ1-5
D: -
size: -
V: TRBV6-5
CDR3: CASSYSRFGNQPQHF
DNA: TGTGCCAGCAGTTACTCGAGGTTTGGCAATCAGCCCCAGCATTTT

J: TRBJ2-3
D: TRBD2
size: -
V: TRBV5-1
CDR3: CASSWGGPGTDTQYF
DNA: TGCGCCAGCAGCTGGGGGGGACCCGGCACAGATACGCAGTATTTT

J: TRBJ1-2
D: -
size: few
V: TRBV10-3
CDR3: CAISVPGNSYGYTF
DNA: TGTGCCATCAGTGTTCCAGGGAACTCCTATGGCTACACCTTC

J: TRBJ2-1
D: -
size: -
V: TRBV4-3
CDR3: CASSQRLVGNNEQFF
DNA: TGCGCCAGCAGCCAAAGACTAGTAGGAAACAATGAGCAGTTCTTC

J: TRBJ2-1
D: TRBD2
size: -
V: TRBV5-6
CDR3: CASSRISGILGGQFF
DNA: TGTGCCAGCAGCCGGATTAGCGGGATTTTAGGTGGGCAGTTCTTC

J: TRBJ2-5
D: TRBD2
size: few
V: TRBV20-1
CDR3: CSALLLAGEETQYF
DNA: TGCAGTGCTTTACTACTAGCGGGAGAAGAGACCCAGTACTTC